This TCR beta chain was captured by sequencing in a study of CD8 T cells in Susac syndrome. After extraction with the RNeasy kit, 0.5 to 1 ug of the RNA was reverse transcribed using random hexamers. TCRdb reprocessed the immunoSEQ multiplex PCR reads with MiXCR, giving one entry per CDR3 protein. The sample has some 130,000 distinct CDR3 sequences, 95% seen once; the top ten hold around 0.2%. Germline loops: CDR1 SGHVS, CDR2 FQNEAQ. The CDR3 sequence is 13 residues long. The V end lost 6 bases, the J end lost 0 bases, and 9 bases lay between the germline ends. The V call is TRBV7-8, the J call TRBJ2-7, with no clear D. Sequences were obtained from CD8+ T cells from PBMCs. The clonotype was recovered from a human donor with Susac syndrome. CDR3: CASRPFSSYEQYF. The CDR3 region has the DNA TGTGCCAGCAGGCCTTTTAGCTCCTACGAGCAGTACTTC.